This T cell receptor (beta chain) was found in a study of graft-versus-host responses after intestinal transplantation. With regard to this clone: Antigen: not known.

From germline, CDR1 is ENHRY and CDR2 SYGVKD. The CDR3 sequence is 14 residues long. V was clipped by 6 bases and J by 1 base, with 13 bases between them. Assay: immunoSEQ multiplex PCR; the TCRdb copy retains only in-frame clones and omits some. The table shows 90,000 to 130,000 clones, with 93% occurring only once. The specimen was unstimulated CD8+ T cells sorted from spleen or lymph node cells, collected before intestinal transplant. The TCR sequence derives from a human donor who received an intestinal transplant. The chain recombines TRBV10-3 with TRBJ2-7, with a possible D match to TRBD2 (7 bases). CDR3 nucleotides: TGTGCCATCAGCTTAGGGGGGGGGTCCTACGAGCAGTACTTC. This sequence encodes CAISLGGGSYEQYF.